This TCR beta chain was obtained from a study of blood T cell repertoires in COVID-19. Trimming cost V 9 bases and J 6 bases; bases outside gene matches: 6. The germline V gene has CDR1 MRHNA and CDR2 SNTAGT. CDR3 length: 13 amino acids. As processed by the authors: Estimation of nucleated cell counts was performed using reference gene primer amplification. Libraries were prepared by immunoSEQ multiplex PCR; TCRdb keeps only in-frame clonotypes and omits some of them. The DNA was the basis for D and trimming; V, J and clone size are from that table. Seen here are nearly 350,000 clones, around four fifths observed once, and the top ten hold about 3%.

The specimen was peripheral blood. The receptor was derived from a man aged 25-45 years with active or convalescent COVID-19. The chain has TRBV6-4 and TRBJ1-5; 9 nucleotides match TRBD1. CDR3 sequence: CARGQGLSQPQHF. The DNA of the CDR3 is TGTGCCAGGGGACAGGGCCTTAGTCAGCCCCAGCATTTT.